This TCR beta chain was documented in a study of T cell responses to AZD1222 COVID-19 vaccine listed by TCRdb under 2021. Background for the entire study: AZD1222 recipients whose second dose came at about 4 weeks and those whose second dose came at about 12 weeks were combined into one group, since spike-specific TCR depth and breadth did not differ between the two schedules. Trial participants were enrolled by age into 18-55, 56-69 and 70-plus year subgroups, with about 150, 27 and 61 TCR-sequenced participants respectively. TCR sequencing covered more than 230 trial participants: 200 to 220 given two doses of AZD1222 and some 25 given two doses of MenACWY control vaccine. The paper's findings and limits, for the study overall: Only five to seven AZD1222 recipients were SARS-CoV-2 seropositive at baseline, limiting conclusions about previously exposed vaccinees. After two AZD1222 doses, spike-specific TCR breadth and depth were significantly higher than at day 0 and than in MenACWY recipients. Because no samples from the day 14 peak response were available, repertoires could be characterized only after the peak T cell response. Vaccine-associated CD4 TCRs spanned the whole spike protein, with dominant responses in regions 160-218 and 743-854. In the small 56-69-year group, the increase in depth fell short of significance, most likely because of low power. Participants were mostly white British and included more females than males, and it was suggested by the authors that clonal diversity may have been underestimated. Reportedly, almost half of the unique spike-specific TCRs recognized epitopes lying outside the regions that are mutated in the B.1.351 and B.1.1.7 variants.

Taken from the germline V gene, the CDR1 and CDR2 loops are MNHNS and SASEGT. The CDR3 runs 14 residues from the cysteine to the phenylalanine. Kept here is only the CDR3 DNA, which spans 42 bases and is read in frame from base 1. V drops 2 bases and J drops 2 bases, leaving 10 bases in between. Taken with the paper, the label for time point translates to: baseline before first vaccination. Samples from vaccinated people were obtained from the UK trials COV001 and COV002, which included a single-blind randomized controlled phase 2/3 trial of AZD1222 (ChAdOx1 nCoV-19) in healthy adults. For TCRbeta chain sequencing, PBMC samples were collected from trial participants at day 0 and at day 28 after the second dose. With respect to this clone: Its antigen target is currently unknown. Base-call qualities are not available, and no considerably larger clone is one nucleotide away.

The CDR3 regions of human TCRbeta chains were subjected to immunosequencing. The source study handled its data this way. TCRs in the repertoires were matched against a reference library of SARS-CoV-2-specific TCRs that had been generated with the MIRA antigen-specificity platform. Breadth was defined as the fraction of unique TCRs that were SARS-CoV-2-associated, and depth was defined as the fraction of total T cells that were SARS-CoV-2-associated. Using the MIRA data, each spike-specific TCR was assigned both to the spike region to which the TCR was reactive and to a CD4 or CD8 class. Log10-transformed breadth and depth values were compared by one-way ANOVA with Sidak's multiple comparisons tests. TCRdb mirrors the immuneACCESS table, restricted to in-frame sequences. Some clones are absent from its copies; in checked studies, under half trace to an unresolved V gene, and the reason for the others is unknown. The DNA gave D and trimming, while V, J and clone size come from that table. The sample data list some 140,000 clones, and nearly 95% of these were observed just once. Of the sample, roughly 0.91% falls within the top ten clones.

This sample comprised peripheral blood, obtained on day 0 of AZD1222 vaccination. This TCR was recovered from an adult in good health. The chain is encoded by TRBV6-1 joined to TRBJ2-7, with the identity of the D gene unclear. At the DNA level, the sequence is TGTGCCAGCAGTGAAAGAAGAGAGACCTACGAGCAGTACTTC. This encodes CASSERRETYEQYF.